The clone carrying this T cell receptor (beta chain) was seen only a few times. Its specificity is unknown. This record belongs to a study of T cell repertoires in cytomegalovirus infection. Across the study: CMV epitopes used comprised recently identified HLA-C-restricted ones and well-studied HLA-B-restricted ones. An indication of both CMV infection and matching HLA type came from public TCR beta signatures. Study-wide findings and caveats: Cumulated frequencies of public TCR beta families served to identify carriers of CMV plus the relevant HLA. HLA-C-restricted TCR beta clonotypes specific for CMV led the ex vivo response.

The CDR3 length is 14 residues. V was pared by 5 bases and J by 1 base, with 8 bases between. The germline V gene has CDR1 SEHNR and CDR2 FQNEAQ (reference sequence). MiXCR was run by TCRdb on the reads, yielding one entry per CDR3 protein. The sample comprises roughly 920,000 distinct CDR3 sequences, roughly 30% of which are singletons, and more than 13% rests with the top ten. The clonotype originates from a human donor in good health (CMV status not recorded). Some clones in this sample may be carry-over from other donors' samples. The sample in question was cultured CD8+ T cells from PBMCs, obtained from culture after CMV antigen stimulation. The gene calls are TRBV7-9 and TRBJ2-2; the D gene is possibly TRBD1 (6 bases). CDR3 nucleotides: TGTGCCAGCAGCGTCAGGGGGAACACCGGGGAGCTGTTTTTT. It codes for CASSVRGNTGELFF.